The present T cell receptor (beta chain) was sequenced within a study of post-analysis software for immune sequencing data. Whole-study results and caveats: With TRBV5-6, TRBV5-1 and TRBV20-1 included, several TRBV segments were more frequent in patients than in controls.

This clonotype was counted only a few times. Antigen: not known. The junction departs from germline at one end; a sequencing error may be responsible. The CDR3 runs to 13 residues. TCR beta cDNA libraries included unique molecular identifiers. Around 450,000 cDNA molecules were recovered from an input of roughly 0.85 to 10 million T cells. TCRdb re-called the PCR reads with MiXCR, one entry per CDR3 protein. The sample carries about 560,000 distinct CDR3 sequences, roughly two fifths recorded once. Sequencing was performed on blood. The V and J genes are TRBV12-3 or TRBV12-4 and TRBJ2-1; the D is unclear. The sequence came from a girl aged 5-17 years with multiple sclerosis. CDR3 in amino acids: CASSFRSYNERFF. The CDR3 DNA follows: TGTGCCAGCAGTTTCCGATCTTACAATGAGCGGTTCTTC.